The 17 T cell receptor beta chains listed next were all sequenced from one sample in a study of cytomegalovirus exposure and HLA in healthy donors. The table came from immunoSEQ multiplex PCR; TCRdb's copy has only in-frame clones and leaves some out. The sample lists roughly 130,000 clones; around nine tenths were seen once. The material sequenced was PBMCs. The receptors were gathered from a man aged 25 to 45 in good health and CMV-seronegative.

The rearrangement uses TRBV2 and TRBJ2-3, with TRBD2 as a possible D gene (7 bases). Germline values: CDR1 SNHLY, CDR2 FYNNEI. The V and J ends lost 10 bases and 5 bases respectively, with 19 bases between them. The CDR3 contains 14 residues. CDR3 amino acids: CATAGGGSKDTQYF. The CDR3 DNA follows: TGTGCCACCGCCGGGGGCGGGAGTAAAGATACGCAGTATTTT.

The gene calls are TRBV2 and TRBJ1-1; 7 bases are a match to TRBD1. This CDR3 has 18 amino acids. Trimming took 8 bases from V and 0 from J; bases not matched to a gene: 18. Germline CDR1 reads SNHLY; CDR2 reads FYNNEI. In DNA, the CDR3 is TGTGCCAGCGCCGGGACAGCGTCGTCGGGTAGGATGAACACTGAAGCTTTCTTT. It codes for CASAGTASSGRMNTEAFF.

This clone turned up a few times. Other DNA sequences in the sample encode the same CDR3. This rearrangement joins TRBV29-1 to TRBJ2-3; possible D gene TRBD1, 6 bases. Per the germline V gene, CDR1 is SQVTM and CDR2 is ANQGSEA. Trimming removed 4 bases at V and 2 bases at J, with 10 bases between. CDR3 size: 13 residues. Here the CDR3 reads CSVGQGITDTQYF. CDR3 bases: TGCAGCGTTGGGCAGGGGATCACAGATACGCAGTATTTT.

The chain combines TRBV6-5 with TRBJ1-2; TRBD1 aligns across 7 bases. Looked up from germline, CDR1 is MNHEY and CDR2 is SVGAGI. V lost 8 bases, J lost 6 bases, and 9 bases stayed unmatched. The CDR3 runs to 13 residues. The CDR3 loop is CASGRTGGDGYTF. CDR3 nucleotides: TGTGCCAGCGGAAGGACAGGAGGCGATGGCTACACCTTC.

The rearrangement links TRBV11-2 to TRBJ2-2, with 13 bases identical to TRBD2. Germline CDR1 SGHAT, CDR2 FQNNGV. The CDR3 is 18 residues long. V was pared by 5 bases and J by 6 bases, with 12 bases of the junction left unmatched. In DNA, the CDR3 is TGTGCCAGCAGCCCTCGGACTAGCGGGAGATCAGGGCCCGGGGAGCTGTTTTTT. Its protein product is CASSPRTSGRSGPGELFF.

The rearrangement uses TRBV15 and TRBJ1-1; D is unclear. Per the germline V gene, CDR1 is LNHNV and CDR2 is YYDKDF (reference sequence). The ends were cut back, 0 bases at V and 10 bases at J, with 9 bases in the middle. The CDR3 consists of 12 residues. The CDR3 DNA is TGTGCCACCAGCAGAGATCGTAGAAGAGCTTTCTTT. Translating it yields CATSRDRRRAFF.

This rearrangement joins TRBV6-1 to TRBJ2-5; 7 positions match TRBD1. V shed 7 bases and J 5 bases; nucleotides not matched to a gene: 10. This CDR3 spans 14 amino acids. Germline CDR1 reads MNHNS; CDR2 reads SASEGT. The CDR3 loop reads CASIKGGGEETQYF. In DNA, the CDR3 is TGTGCCAGCATAAAAGGGGGCGGAGAGGAGACCCAGTACTTC.

This rearrangement joins TRBV4-1 to TRBJ2-5, with D perhaps matching TRBD2 (6 bases). V was cut by 3 bases and J by 1 base, with 12 bases left in between. This CDR3 spans 15 amino acids. Germline V lookup: CDR1 MGHRA, CDR2 YSYEKL. CDR3 in amino acids: CASSQRAGSQETQYF. DNA for the CDR3: TGCGCCAGCAGCCAGCGAGCGGGCTCCCAAGAGACCCAGTACTTC.

This chain links TRBV10-3 with TRBJ2-3; TRBD2 matches 7 bases. CDR1 is ENHRY and CDR2 is SYGVKD in the germline V gene. The ends lost 1 base at V and 2 bases at J; junction bases unmatched: 9. This CDR3 is 17 amino acids long. CDR3 bases: TGTGCCATCAGTGAGTATGGGACTAACCAACACACAGATACGCAGTATTTT. Its protein is CAISEYGTNQHTDTQYF.

The chain joins TRBV7-2 to TRBJ2-2; 7 nucleotides align to TRBD2. The CDR3 totals 15 residues. Germline CDR1 reads SGHTA; CDR2 reads FQGNSA. V was pared by 5 bases and J by 5 bases, with 8 bases of the junction left unmatched. CDR3 sequence reads: CASSPGTTSTGELFF. The CDR3 DNA reads as TGTGCCAGCAGCCCCGGGACTACTTCAACCGGGGAGCTGTTTTTT.

The rearrangement links TRBV7-3 to TRBJ2-1; maybe TRBD2 (6 bases). Trimming took 5 bases from V and 2 from J, leaving 16 bases between them. This CDR3 is 16 amino acids long. Germline CDR1 reads SGHTA; CDR2 reads FQGTGA. The CDR3, as DNA: TGTGCCAGCAGCCGGGACTCTCGGACTACCTACAATGAGCAGTTCTTC. This translates into CASSRDSRTTYNEQFF.

This chain uses TRBV2 with TRBJ2-1, with D possibly being TRBD2 (6 bases). Between the trimmed V and J ends, which lost 9 bases and 0 bases, there was a span of 18 bases. The CDR3 sequence is 16 residues long. Germline loops: CDR1 SNHLY, CDR2 FYNNEI. The CDR3 sequence: CARGIGASASYNEQFF. The CDR3 nucleotides are TGTGCCAGAGGGATTGGGGCTAGCGCCTCCTACAATGAGCAGTTCTTC.

This clone appeared once. This chain uses TRBV2 with TRBJ2-5; D possibly corresponds to TRBD1 (6 bases). Germline CDR1 SNHLY, CDR2 FYNNEI. The ends were cut back, 8 bases at V and 4 bases at J, with 11 bases in the middle. The CDR3 has 12 amino acids. The CDR3 here is CASRQEGETQYF. Written as DNA, the CDR3 is TGTGCCAGCCGACAGGAAGGAGAGACCCAGTACTTC.

This clone has a single count. The chain combines TRBV10-3 with TRBJ2-1; tentatively, D is TRBD1 (5 bases). Trimming stripped 10 bases from V and 6 bases from J, with 16 bases between. This CDR3 spans 13 amino acids. Germline values: CDR1 ENHRY, CDR2 SYGVKD. CDR3 nucleotides: TGTGCCAGCAGGGATGGGGCCGCCAATGAGCAGTTCTTC. Residues: CASRDGAANEQFF.

V is TRBV7-2 and J is TRBJ1-6; D unresolved. Germline CDR1 is SGHTA and CDR2 is FQGNSA. Trimming removed 8 bases from V and 4 bases from J, with 18 bases in between. The CDR3 runs to 16 residues. CDR3 DNA sequence: TGTGCCAGCCTCGAGGGTCAACTGTTGTATAATTCACCCCTCCACTTT. Its protein is CASLEGQLLYNSPLHF.

This clone was seen at least ten times. As DNA, the CDR3 is TGTGCCAGCTCACCAGACGGGACAGACTACGAGCAGTACTTC. Encoded protein: CASSPDGTDYEQYF. The rearrangement links TRBV18 to TRBJ2-7; 7 positions agree with TRBD1. The CDR3 is 14 residues long. The J segment lost 3 bases and the V segment lost 2 bases, leaving 4 bases of the junction unmatched. Germline V gene lookup returns CDR1 KGHSH and CDR2 LQKENI.

V gene TRBV6-1 combines with J gene TRBJ2-7, with TRBD2 matching 7 bases. The CDR3 runs to 13 residues. Germline loops: CDR1 MNHNS, CDR2 SASEGT. The V gene end was trimmed by 6 bases and the J gene end by 3 bases; junction bases not matched to a gene: 5. As DNA, the CDR3 is TGTGCCAGCAGGCCCACTAGCGTCTACGAGCAGTACTTC. This translates into CASRPTSVYEQYF.